This passage covers 26 T cell receptor beta chains from one sample sequenced in a study of a mutant IDH1 vaccine in newly diagnosed glioma. The time point here: baseline, week 1 (first vaccination visit). Treatment here: pre-vaccination baseline after standard-of-care therapy. Libraries were prepared by immunoSEQ multiplex PCR; TCRdb keeps only in-frame clonotypes and omits some of them. The sample gives around 92,000 clones, under 90% of which show up once; around 7% is in the top ten. Sequencing used PBMCs, obtained from a glioma patient treated with radiotherapy, temozolomide or both. These TCRs come from a woman aged 45-65 years with glioma.

Here the CDR3 DNA reads TGTGCCAGCAGCCCGTTGGGCATGAGCAATCAGCCCCAGCATTTT. Encoded protein: CASSPLGMSNQPQHF. The chain employs TRBV9 and TRBJ1-5; D ambiguous. V gave up 4 bases and J gave up 1 base, with 12 bases separating them. The germline CDR1 and CDR2 sequences are SGDLS and YYNGEE. The CDR3 spans 15 residues.

The V gene is TRBV30, the J gene TRBJ2-7; TRBD1 matches at 9 bases. CDR3 size: 15 residues. CDR1 and CDR2 (germline): GTSNPN, SVGIG (reference sequence). V was pared by 4 bases and J by 3 bases, with 10 bases of the junction left unmatched. The CDR3 DNA follows: TGTGCCTGGACTAAAGGGACAGGGACAGACTACGAGCAGTACTTC. This codes for CAWTKGTGTDYEQYF.

This clone turned up a few times. V and J are TRBV20-1 and TRBJ1-2; unclear D gene. CDR3 length: 11 amino acids. Germline loops: CDR1 DFQATT, CDR2 SNEGSKA (reference sequence). Trimming stripped 5 bases from V and 7 bases from J, with 11 bases between. CDR3 in DNA: TGCAGTGCTCAAACCGGGAGTGGCTACACCTTC. Translating it yields CSAQTGSGYTF.

V usage is TRBV11-3 and J usage is TRBJ2-5; TRBD1 is a possible D gene (5 bases). Germline V CDR1 and CDR2: SGHNT, YENEEA. Trimming removed 7 bases from V and 3 bases from J, with 12 bases in between. The CDR3 is 13 amino acids. CDR3 loop: CASKERGEETQYF. DNA of the CDR3: TGTGCCAGCAAAGAAAGGGGCGAAGAGACCCAGTACTTC.

The rearrangement links TRBV27 to TRBJ1-2, with 7 bases matching TRBD1. The CDR3 has 14 amino acids. Unmatched junction bases numbered 4, after V lost 6 bases and J lost 0 bases. Germline V gene data show CDR1 as MNHEY and CDR2 as SMNVEV (reference sequence). The CDR3 region has the DNA TGTGCCAGCAGCCGGACAGGAGCTAACTATGGCTACACCTTC. It encodes CASSRTGANYGYTF.

V usage is TRBV5-1 and J usage is TRBJ1-1, with D possibly matching TRBD1 (5 bases). V was pared by 3 bases and J by 1 base, with 16 bases between. Germline CDR1 SGHRS, CDR2 YFSETQ. The length of the CDR3 is 16 residues. The CDR3 DNA is TGCGCCAGCAGCTCGGGGGATACAGGCAAGAACACTGAAGCTTTCTTT. This sequence encodes CASSSGDTGKNTEAFF. The entire variable domain, with the rest obtained from reference TRBV5-1 and TRBJ1-1, is as follows: KAGVTQTPRYLIKTRGQQVTLSCSPISGHRSVSWYQQTPGQGLQFLFEYFSETQRNKGNFPGRFSGRQFSNSRSEMNVSTLELGDSALYLCASSSGDTGKNTEAFFGQGTRLTVV.

The chain links TRBV13 to TRBJ2-7; D not certain. This CDR3 has 13 amino acids. The V and J ends lost 7 bases and 3 bases respectively, with 13 bases between them. Germline V gene sequence: CDR1 PRHDT, CDR2 FYEKMQ (reference sequence). CDR3 DNA: TGTGCCAGCATCAAACGTGGGGTCTACGAGCAGTACTTC. It is translated as CASIKRGVYEQYF.

Comment on this clone: Other DNA sequences in this specimen translate into the identical CDR3. The chain employs TRBV6-5 and TRBJ1-1; TRBD1 might be the D (5 bases). Germline V gene sequence: CDR1 MNHEY, CDR2 SVGAGI. This CDR3 comprises 15 residues. With 0 bases removed from V and 1 base from J, the gap between germline ends came to 9 bases. Here the CDR3 reads CASSYSRGQNTEAFF. CDR3 DNA: TGTGCCAGCAGTTACTCTCGTGGACAGAACACTGAAGCTTTCTTT.

V gene TRBV7-9 combines with J gene TRBJ2-7, with D perhaps assigned TRBD1 or TRBD2 (6 bases each). The CDR3 sequence is 15 residues long. The germline V gene encodes CDR1 SEHNR and CDR2 FQNEAQ (reference sequence). V was cut by 1 base and J by 3 bases, with 13 bases left in between. CDR3 region: CASSLGEDRSYEQYF. The CDR3 DNA is TGTGCCAGCAGCTTAGGGGAGGACAGAAGCTACGAGCAGTACTTC.

The gene calls are TRBV19 and TRBJ1-1, with a weak D call TRBD1 (5 bases). The V and J ends lost 4 bases and 2 bases respectively, with 17 bases between them. The CDR3 runs to 16 residues. Germline CDR1 LNHDA, CDR2 SQIVND (reference sequence). Written as DNA, the CDR3 is TGTGCCAGTAGTAGGGGGGGAGGAAGGGCTAACACTGAAGCTTTCTTT. Translated: CASSRGGGRANTEAFF.

The chain has TRBV19 and TRBJ2-5; D might be TRBD2 (7 bases). Trimming stripped 1 base from V and 5 bases from J, with 17 bases between. Germline V CDR1 and CDR2: LNHDA, SQIVND (reference sequence). The CDR3 length is 16 residues. CDR3 amino acids: CASSIGGRGGRETQYF. CDR3 bases: TGTGCCAGTAGTATAGGAGGGAGGGGGGGACGGGAGACCCAGTACTTC.

The chain has TRBV5-6 and TRBJ1-6; D not resolved. This CDR3 contains 12 residues. Germline CDR1 and CDR2: SGHDT and YYEEEE. The germline V and J ends were trimmed by 2 bases and 6 bases, with 3 bases remaining between them. The CDR3 coding sequence is TGTGCCAGCAGCTTCCCTAATTCACCCCTCCACTTT. As protein: CASSFPNSPLHF.

The chain links TRBV6-4 to TRBJ1-6; D may be TRBD1 (5 bases). Looked up from germline, CDR1 is MRHNA and CDR2 is SNTAGT. With 4 bases removed from V and 10 bases from J, the gap between germline ends came to 17 bases. The CDR3 has 15 residues. This chain's CDR3 is CASSVEGTLGSPLHF. CDR3 nucleotide sequence: TGTGCCAGCAGTGTTGAAGGGACGCTCGGCTCACCCCTCCACTTT.

The chain recombines TRBV5-6 with TRBJ2-2; maybe TRBD2 (5 bases). Germline V gives CDR1 SGHDT, CDR2 YYEEEE. The CDR3 sequence is 15 residues long. V lost 4 bases and J lost 2, with 12 bases in between. The CDR3: CASSPRGLNTGELFF. As DNA, the CDR3 is TGTGCCAGCAGCCCACGAGGGCTCAACACCGGGGAGCTGTTTTTT.

The rearrangement joins TRBV9 to TRBJ1-1; tentative D call: TRBD1 (5 bases). The CDR3 is made up of 13 amino acids. Looked up from germline, CDR1 is SGDLS and CDR2 is YYNGEE. V was shortened by 0 bases and J by 9 bases, with 12 bases between the two germline ends. The CDR3 region is CASSVVVDSQAFF. In DNA, the CDR3 is TGTGCCAGCAGCGTAGTCGTCGACAGCCAAGCTTTCTTT.

The J gene is TRBJ2-2, the V gene TRBV30; D is unresolved. CDR1 GTSNPN and CDR2 SVGIG come from the germline V gene (reference sequence). This CDR3 has 13 residues. V lost 3 bases, J lost 2 bases, and 7 bases lay in between. CDR3 protein: CAWSSSNTGELFF. In DNA, the CDR3 is TGTGCCTGGAGCAGCTCAAACACCGGGGAGCTGTTTTTT.

The genes are TRBV5-6 and TRBJ1-1; TRBD1 matches 8 bases. V lost 0 bases to trimming and J lost 9 bases; unmatched junction nucleotides: 4. CDR1 SGHDT and CDR2 YYEEEE come from the germline V gene. The CDR3 has 13 amino acids. The CDR3 sequence is CASSLGDRLKAFF. DNA for the CDR3: TGTGCCAGCAGCTTGGGGGACAGGTTAAAAGCTTTCTTT.

This sequence joins TRBV7-9 and TRBJ1-2; TRBD1 agrees at 8 bases. Germline CDR1 SEHNR, CDR2 FQNEAQ (reference sequence). Unmatched junction bases numbered 12, after V lost 6 bases and J lost 3 bases. The CDR3 is 16 residues long. This chain's CDR3 is CASRLAGQGPDYGYTF. The CDR3 region has the DNA TGTGCCAGCAGACTAGCCGGACAGGGTCCAGACTATGGCTACACCTTC.

The chain joins TRBV9 to TRBJ1-6; D possibly corresponds to TRBD1 (6 bases). Trimming left V 2 bases short and J 7 bases short, with 7 bases between. The CDR3 totals 13 residues. Germline assignment: CDR1 SGDLS and CDR2 YYNGEE. Written as DNA, the CDR3 is TGTGCCAGCAGCGTGGACAGCAATTCACCCCTCCACTTT. This gives the protein CASSVDSNSPLHF.

The chain carries TRBV7-2 and TRBJ1-6; D is ambiguous. CDR1 and CDR2 (germline): SGHTA, FQGNSA. The V and J ends lost 0 bases and 7 bases respectively, with 10 bases between them. This CDR3 contains 15 residues. The chain's CDR3 is CASSLAVAGNSPLHF. The DNA for the CDR3 is TGTGCCAGCAGCTTAGCCGTCGCGGGGAATTCACCCCTCCACTTT.

V usage is TRBV9 and J usage is TRBJ2-2, with TRBD2 matching over 9 bases. Losses at the gene ends were 0 bases for V and 2 bases for J; bases not matched to a gene: 8. This CDR3 region has 18 residues. The V gene's germline CDR1 is SGDLS and CDR2 YYNGEE. The CDR3 DNA reads TGTGCCAGCAGCGTAGACCGGGCGGGGGGGTTCAACACCGGGGAGCTGTTTTTT. Residues: CASSVDRAGGFNTGELFF.

V usage is TRBV5-6 and J usage is TRBJ1-6; tentative D call: TRBD1 (6 bases). Germline-derived CDR1 and CDR2 are SGHDT and YYEEEE. This CDR3 is built from 14 residues. V was clipped by 8 bases and J by 5 bases, with 14 bases between them. The CDR3 DNA sequence: TGTGCCAGATCGGTGGACAGAGATAATTCACCCCTCCACTTT. Translated: CARSVDRDNSPLHF.

The V and J genes are TRBV6-5 and TRBJ1-2; 10 positions agree with TRBD1. CDR1 and CDR2 (germline): MNHEY, SVGAGI. The V gene end was trimmed by 0 bases and the J gene end by 4 bases; junction bases not matched to a gene: 5. The CDR3 extends over 16 amino acids. Here the CDR3 reads CASSYSRTGGGYGYTF. DNA for the CDR3: TGTGCCAGCAGTTACTCCCGGACAGGGGGTGGCTATGGCTACACCTTC.

The chain joins TRBV5-6 to TRBJ1-2; D is unclear. The CDR3 length is 14 residues. Germline V CDR1 and CDR2: SGHDT, YYEEEE. Between the trimmed V and J ends, which lost 2 bases and 4 bases, there was a span of 12 bases. The CDR3 loop is CASSFGQEIYGYTF. The CDR3 bases are TGTGCCAGCAGCTTTGGGCAGGAAATCTATGGCTACACCTTC.

This chain joins TRBV2 and TRBJ1-4; 11 bases fit TRBD1. The germline gives CDR1 SNHLY, CDR2 FYNNEI. V lost 7 bases, J lost 8 bases, and 6 bases stayed unmatched. The CDR3 runs 14 residues. The CDR3: CASISDRGLEKLFF. The CDR3 region has the DNA TGTGCCAGCATCTCGGACAGGGGGCTAGAAAAACTGTTTTTT. Using reference TRBV2 and TRBJ1-4 for the parts outside the CDR3, the full variable domain is EPEVTQTPSHQVTQMGQEVILRCVPISNHLYFYWYRQILGQKVEFLVSFYNNEISEKSEIFDDQFSVERPDGSNFTLKIRSTKLEDSAMYFCASISDRGLEKLFFGSGTQLSVL.

The chain has TRBV5-4 and TRBJ2-7; TRBD1 matches 12 bases. The germline gives CDR1 SGHNT, CDR2 YYREEE (reference sequence). The CDR3 covers 15 residues. The V gene end was trimmed by 6 bases and the J gene end by 5 bases; junction bases not matched to a gene: 9. DNA of the CDR3: TGTGCCAGCAAACAACCGGGACAGGGGGCCCACGAGCAGTACTTC. Protein: CASKQPGQGAHEQYF.